This TCR beta chain was captured by sequencing in a study of shared clonotypes between healthy human individuals. Study findings and constraints: Incomplete sequencing of sorted subsets was indicated by rarefaction despite large depth. Specimens sampled were limited to blood, with tissue repertoires likely differing.

On this clone itself: Antigen specificity is unknown.

Germline V gene lookup returns CDR1 MNHEY and CDR2 SMNVEV (reference sequence). Trimming shortened V by 6 bases and J by 2 bases, and 13 bases separated the two germline ends. The CDR3 consists of 14 residues. Clones were sequenced by immunoSEQ multiplex PCR, and TCRdb holds only the in-frame ones, with some missing. Of about 2 million clones listed, roughly 95% are singletons. CD45RO-negative, CCR7-selected cells formed the naive CD8 fraction, which excluded terminally differentiated effector memory CD45RA+ cells. The sequencing sample was made of naive CD8+ T cells sorted from blood. The chain recombines TRBV27 with TRBJ2-5, with unresolved D. This TCR came from a man younger than 30 in good health. The CDR3 DNA reads as TGTGCCAGCAGAAACCTTGGTCCTCAAGAGACCCAGTACTTC. It is translated as CASRNLGPQETQYF.